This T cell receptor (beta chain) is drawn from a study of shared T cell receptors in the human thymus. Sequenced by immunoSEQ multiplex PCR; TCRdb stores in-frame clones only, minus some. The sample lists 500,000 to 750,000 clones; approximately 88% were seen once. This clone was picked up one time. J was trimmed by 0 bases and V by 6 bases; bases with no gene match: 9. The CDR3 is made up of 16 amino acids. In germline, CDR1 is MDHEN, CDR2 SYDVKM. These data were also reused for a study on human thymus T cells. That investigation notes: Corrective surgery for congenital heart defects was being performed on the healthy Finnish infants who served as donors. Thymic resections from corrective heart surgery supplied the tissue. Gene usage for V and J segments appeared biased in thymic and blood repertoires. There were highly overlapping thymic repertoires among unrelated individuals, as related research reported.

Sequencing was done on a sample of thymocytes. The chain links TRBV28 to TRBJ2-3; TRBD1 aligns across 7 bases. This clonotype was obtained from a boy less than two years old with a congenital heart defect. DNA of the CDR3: TGTGCCAGCAGACTACGCCGGGACAGCAGCACAGATACGCAGTATTTT. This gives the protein CASRLRRDSSTDTQYF.